What follows describes a single T cell receptor (beta chain). Its antigen is unidentified. These data are taken from a study of blood T cells in healthy people across ages. Whole-study context: For every two T cells, template switching captured about one barcoded beta molecule. Study-level results: Possibly, changes in expanded clonotypes were confounded because donor CMV status was unknown.

Healthy Caucasian individuals from Russia aged about 6 to 90 served as donors. A second PCR of roughly 7 to 11 cycles used a sample-barcoded 5' primer and a J-beta primer mix. Carrying 12 random nucleotides, a template-switch adaptor labeled each individual cDNA molecule. TCRdb reprocessed the 5' RACE reads with MiXCR, giving one entry per CDR3 protein. There are 850,000 to 950,000 distinct CDR3 sequences in the sample; 29% occur only once, and roughly a sixth lies in the top ten. This CDR3 region has 13 residues. Germline V gene data show CDR1 as SGHTA and CDR2 as FQGTGA. V lost 2 bases and J lost 13, with 15 bases in between.

This chain connects TRBV7-3 to TRBJ2-4; D is uncertain. This TCR derives from a woman aged 80 or over in good health. Sequenced material: blood. In DNA form, the CDR3 reads TGTGCCAGCAGCTTACCGTTAGCTTCGGAGCAGTACTTC. It translates to CASSLPLASEQYF.